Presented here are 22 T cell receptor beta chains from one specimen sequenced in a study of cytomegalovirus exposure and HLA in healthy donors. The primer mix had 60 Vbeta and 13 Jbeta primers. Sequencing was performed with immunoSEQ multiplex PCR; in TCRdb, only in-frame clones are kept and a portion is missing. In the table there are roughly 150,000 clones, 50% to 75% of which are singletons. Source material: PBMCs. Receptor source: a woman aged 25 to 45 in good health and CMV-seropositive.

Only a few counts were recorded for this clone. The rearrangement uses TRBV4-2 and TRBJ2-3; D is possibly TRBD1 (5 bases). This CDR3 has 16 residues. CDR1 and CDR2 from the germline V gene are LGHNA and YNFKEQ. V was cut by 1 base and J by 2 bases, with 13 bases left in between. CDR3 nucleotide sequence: TGTGCCAGCAGCCAAGGCCACACAGGAGACACAGATACGCAGTATTTT. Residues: CASSQGHTGDTDTQYF.

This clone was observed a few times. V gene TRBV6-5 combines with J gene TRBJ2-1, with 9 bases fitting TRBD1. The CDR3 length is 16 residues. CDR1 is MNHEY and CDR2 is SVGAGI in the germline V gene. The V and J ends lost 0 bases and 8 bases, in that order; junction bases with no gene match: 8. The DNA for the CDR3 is TGTGCCAGCAGTTACTCACTCGGGACAGGGTTCGATGAGCAGTTCTTC. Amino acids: CASSYSLGTGFDEQFF.

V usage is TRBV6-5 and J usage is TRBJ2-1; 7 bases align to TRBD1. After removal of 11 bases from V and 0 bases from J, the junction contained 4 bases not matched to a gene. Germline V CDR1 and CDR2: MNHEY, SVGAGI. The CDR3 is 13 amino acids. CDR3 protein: CAARDSSYNEQFF. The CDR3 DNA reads TGTGCCGCCCGGGACAGCTCCTACAATGAGCAGTTCTTC.

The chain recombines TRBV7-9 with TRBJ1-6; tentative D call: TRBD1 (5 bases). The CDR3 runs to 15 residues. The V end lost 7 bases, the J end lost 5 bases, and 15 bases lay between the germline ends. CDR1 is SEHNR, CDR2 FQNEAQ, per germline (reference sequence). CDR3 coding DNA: TGTGCCAGCACCGTGCAGGGATCTGATAATTCACCCCTCCACTTT. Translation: CASTVQGSDNSPLHF.

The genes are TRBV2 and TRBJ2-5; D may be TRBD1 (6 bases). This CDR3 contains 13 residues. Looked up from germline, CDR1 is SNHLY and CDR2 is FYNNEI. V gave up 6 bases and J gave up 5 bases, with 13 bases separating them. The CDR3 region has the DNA TGTGCCAGCAGCCCGGGACATATGGAGACCCAGTACTTC. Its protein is CASSPGHMETQYF.

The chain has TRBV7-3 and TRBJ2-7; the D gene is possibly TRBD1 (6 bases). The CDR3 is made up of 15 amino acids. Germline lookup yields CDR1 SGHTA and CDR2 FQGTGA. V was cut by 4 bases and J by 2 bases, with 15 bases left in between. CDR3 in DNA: TGTGCCAGCAGCTCCGACAGGACTGGGCCCTACGAGCAGTACTTC. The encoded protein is CASSSDRTGPYEQYF.

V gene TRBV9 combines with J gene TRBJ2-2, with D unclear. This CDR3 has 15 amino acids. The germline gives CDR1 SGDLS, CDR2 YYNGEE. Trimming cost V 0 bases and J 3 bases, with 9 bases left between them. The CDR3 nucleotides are TGTGCCAGCAGCGTAGAAAGCATCGACACCGGGGAGCTGTTTTTT. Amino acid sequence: CASSVESIDTGELFF.

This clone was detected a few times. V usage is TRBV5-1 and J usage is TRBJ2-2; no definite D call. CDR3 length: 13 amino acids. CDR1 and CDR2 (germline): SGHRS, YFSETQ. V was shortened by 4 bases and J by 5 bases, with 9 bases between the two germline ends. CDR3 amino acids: CASSQIPTGELFF. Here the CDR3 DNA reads TGCGCCAGCAGCCAGATTCCAACCGGGGAGCTGTTTTTT.

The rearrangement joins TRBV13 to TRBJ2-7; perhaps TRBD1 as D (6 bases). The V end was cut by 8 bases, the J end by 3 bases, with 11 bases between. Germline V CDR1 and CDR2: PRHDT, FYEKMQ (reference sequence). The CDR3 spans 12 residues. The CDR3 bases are TGTGCCAGCGGACAGAAAATCTACGAGCAGTACTTC. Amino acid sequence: CASGQKIYEQYF.

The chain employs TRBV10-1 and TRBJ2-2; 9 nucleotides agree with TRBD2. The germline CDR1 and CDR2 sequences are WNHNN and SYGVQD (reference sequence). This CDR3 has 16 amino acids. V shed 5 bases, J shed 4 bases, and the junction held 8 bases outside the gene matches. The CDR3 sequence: CASSHQREAATGELFF. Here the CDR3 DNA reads TGCGCCAGCAGTCACCAGCGGGAGGCGGCCACCGGGGAGCTGTTTTTT.

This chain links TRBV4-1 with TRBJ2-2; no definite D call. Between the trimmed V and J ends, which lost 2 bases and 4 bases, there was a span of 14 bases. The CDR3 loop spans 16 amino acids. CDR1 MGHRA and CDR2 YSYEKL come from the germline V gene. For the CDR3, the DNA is TGCGCCAGCAGCCAACCTGTCCCTCTCGGCACCGGGGAGCTGTTTTTT. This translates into CASSQPVPLGTGELFF.

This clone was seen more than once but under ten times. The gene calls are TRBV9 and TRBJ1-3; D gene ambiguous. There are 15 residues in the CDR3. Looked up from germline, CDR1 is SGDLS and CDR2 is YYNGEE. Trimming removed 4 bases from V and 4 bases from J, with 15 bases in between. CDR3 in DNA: TGTGCCAGCAGCCCCCACTCCGATGCAGGAAACACCATATATTTT. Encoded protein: CASSPHSDAGNTIYF. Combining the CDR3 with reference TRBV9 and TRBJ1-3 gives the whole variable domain DSGVTQTPKHLITATGQRVTLRCSPRSGDLSVYWYQQSLDQGLQFLIQYYNGEERAKGNILERFSAQQFPDLHSELNLSSLELGDSALYFCASSPHSDAGNTIYFGEGSWLTVV.

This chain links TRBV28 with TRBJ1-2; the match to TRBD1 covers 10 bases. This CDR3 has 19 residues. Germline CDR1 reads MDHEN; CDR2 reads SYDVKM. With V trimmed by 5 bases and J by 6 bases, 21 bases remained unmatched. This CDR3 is CASSPPAGTGVSPQHGYTF. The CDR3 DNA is TGTGCCAGCAGTCCGCCGGCCGGGACAGGGGTTTCACCGCAACATGGCTACACCTTC.

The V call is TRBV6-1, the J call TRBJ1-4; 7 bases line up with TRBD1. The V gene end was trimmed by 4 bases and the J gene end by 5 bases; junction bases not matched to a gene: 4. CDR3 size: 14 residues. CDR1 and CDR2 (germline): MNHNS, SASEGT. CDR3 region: CASSATGFNEKLFF. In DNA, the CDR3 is TGTGCCAGCAGTGCGACAGGGTTCAATGAAAAACTGTTTTTT.

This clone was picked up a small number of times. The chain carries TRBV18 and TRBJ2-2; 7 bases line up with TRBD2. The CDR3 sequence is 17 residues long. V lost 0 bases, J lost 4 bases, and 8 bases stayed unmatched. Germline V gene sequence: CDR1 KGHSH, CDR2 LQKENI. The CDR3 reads CASSPPAERGSTGELFF. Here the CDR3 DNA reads TGTGCCAGCTCACCACCGGCAGAGCGGGGAAGCACCGGGGAGCTGTTTTTT. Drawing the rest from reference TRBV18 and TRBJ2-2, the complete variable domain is NAGVMQNPRHLVRRRGQEARLRCSPMKGHSHVYWYRQLPEEGLKFMVYLQKENIIDESGMPKERFSAEFPKEGPSILRIQQVVRGDSAAYFCASSPPAERGSTGELFFGEGSRLTVL.

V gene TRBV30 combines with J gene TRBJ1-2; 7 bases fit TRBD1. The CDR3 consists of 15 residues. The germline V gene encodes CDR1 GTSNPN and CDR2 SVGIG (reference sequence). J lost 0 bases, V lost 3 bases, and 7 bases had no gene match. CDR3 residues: CAWRSGTASNYGYTF. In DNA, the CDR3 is TGTGCCTGGAGATCCGGGACAGCTTCTAACTATGGCTACACCTTC.

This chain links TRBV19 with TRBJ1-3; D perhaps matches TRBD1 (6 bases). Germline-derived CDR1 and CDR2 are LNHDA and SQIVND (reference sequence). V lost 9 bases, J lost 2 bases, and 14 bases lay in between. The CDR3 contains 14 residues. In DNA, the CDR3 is TGTGCCAGCTGGCGCCCAGGGGCTGGAAACACCATATATTTT. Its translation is CASWRPGAGNTIYF.

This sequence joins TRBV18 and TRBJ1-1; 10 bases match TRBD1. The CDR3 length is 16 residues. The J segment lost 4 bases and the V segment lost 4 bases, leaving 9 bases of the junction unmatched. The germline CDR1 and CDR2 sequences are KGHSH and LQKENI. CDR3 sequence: CASSLGQGGAGTEAFF. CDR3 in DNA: TGTGCCAGCTCACTTGGACAGGGGGGAGCGGGCACTGAAGCTTTCTTT.

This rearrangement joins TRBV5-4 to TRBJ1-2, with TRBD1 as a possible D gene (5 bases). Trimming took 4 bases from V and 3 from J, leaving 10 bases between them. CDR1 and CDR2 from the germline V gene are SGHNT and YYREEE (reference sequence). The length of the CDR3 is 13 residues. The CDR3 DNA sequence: TGTGCCAGCAGCACAGGTCCGGACTATGGCTACACCTTC. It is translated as CASSTGPDYGYTF.

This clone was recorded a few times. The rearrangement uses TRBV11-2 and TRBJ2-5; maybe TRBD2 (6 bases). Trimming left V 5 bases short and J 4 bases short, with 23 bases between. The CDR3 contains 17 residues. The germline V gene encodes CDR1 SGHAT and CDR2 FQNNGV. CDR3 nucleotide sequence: TGTGCCAGCAGCCCCGGGCCCCAGACTAGGTGGGGAGAGACCCAGTACTTC. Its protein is CASSPGPQTRWGETQYF.

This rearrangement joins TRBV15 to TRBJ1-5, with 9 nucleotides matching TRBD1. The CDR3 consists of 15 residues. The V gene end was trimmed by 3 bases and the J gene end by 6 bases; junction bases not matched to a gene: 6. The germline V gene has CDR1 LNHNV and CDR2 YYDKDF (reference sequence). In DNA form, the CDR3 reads TGTGCCACCAGCAGTTGGGACAGGGACTCTCAGCCCCAGCATTTT. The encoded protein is CATSSWDRDSQPQHF. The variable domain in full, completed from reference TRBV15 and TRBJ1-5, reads DAMVIQNPRYQVTQFGKPVTLSCSQTLNHNVMYWYQQKSSQAPKLLFHYYDKDFNNEADTPDNFQSRRPNTSFCFLDIRSPGLGDTAMYLCATSSWDRDSQPQHFGDGTRLSIL.

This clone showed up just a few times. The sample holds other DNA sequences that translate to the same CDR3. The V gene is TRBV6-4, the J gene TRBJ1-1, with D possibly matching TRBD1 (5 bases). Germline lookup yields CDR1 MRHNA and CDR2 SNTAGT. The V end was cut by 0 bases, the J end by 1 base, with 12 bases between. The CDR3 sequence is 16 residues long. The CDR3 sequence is CASSDSPLTGNTEAFF. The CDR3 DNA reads TGTGCCAGCAGTGACTCCCCGCTAACAGGGAACACTGAAGCTTTCTTT.